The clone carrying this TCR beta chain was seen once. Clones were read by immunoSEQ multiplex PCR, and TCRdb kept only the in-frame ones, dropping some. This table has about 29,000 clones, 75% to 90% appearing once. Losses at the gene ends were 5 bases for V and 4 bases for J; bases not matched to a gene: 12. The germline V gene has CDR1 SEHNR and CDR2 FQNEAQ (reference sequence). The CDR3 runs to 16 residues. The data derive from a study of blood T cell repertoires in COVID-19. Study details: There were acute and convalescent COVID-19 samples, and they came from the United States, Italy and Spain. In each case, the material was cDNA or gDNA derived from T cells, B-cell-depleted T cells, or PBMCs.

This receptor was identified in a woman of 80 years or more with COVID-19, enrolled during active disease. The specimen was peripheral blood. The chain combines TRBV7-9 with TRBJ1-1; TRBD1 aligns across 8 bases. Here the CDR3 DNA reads TGTGCCAGCAGCCGCCTCCGGGACAGGCTTATCACTGAAGCTTTCTTT. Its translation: CASSRLRDRLITEAFF.